This is a list of T cell receptor beta chains from one sample in a study of neoadjuvant anti-PD-1 for oral cavity cancer. The protocol was immunoSEQ multiplex PCR, while the TCRdb copy is restricted to in-frame clones and leaves out a portion. Of roughly 60,000 clones in the sample, around 85% are singletons; the top ten hold approximately 2.4%. The starting material was PBMCs, obtained before nivolumab (anti-PD-1) treatment. The receptors come from a person between 40 and 85 years old with oral cavity squamous cell carcinoma. Both conserved end residues are part of each CDR3. The D gene is left open where the match is weak. Clone size is given for some rows only: seen once, a few or many times, or a class if the clone is expanded.

>TRBV7-8|-|TRBJ1-5|-
CASSASGRENQPQHF
TGTGCCAGCAGCGCATCTGGGCGCGAAAATCAGCCCCAGCATTTT
>TRBV19|TRBD1|TRBJ1-1|-
CATGTAMNTEAFF
TGTGCCACGGGGACAGCGATGAACACTGAAGCTTTCTTT
>TRBV21-1|-|TRBJ2-7|few
CASSSYSYEQYF
TGTGCCAGCAGCTCCTACTCCTACGAGCAGTACTTC
>TRBV5-8|-|TRBJ2-7|-
CASSLIGRPTYEQYF
TGTGCCAGCAGCTTAATAGGCAGACCTACCTACGAGCAGTACTTC
>TRBV30|TRBD2|TRBJ2-3|-
CAWNPAGAGDTQYF
TGTGCCTGGAACCCGGCGGGAGCCGGAGATACGCAGTATTTT
>TRBV20-1|-|TRBJ2-1|-
CSARVVEQFF
TGCAGTGCTAGAGTGGTGGAGCAGTTCTTC
>TRBV7-8|-|TRBJ2-3|-
CASSLRVRTFTTDTQYF
TGTGCCAGCAGCTTAAGAGTAAGGACGTTCACCACAGATACGCAGTATTTT
>TRBV5-1|-|TRBJ1-1|-
CASSFRGSEAFF
TGCGCCAGCAGCTTTCGGGGCAGTGAAGCTTTCTTT
>TRBV6-1|TRBD1|TRBJ1-3|-
CASSGQAGGTPGNTIYF
TGTGCCAGCAGTGGACAGGCAGGGGGCACCCCTGGAAACACCATATATTTT
>TRBV29-1|TRBD1|TRBJ2-5|-
CSTGQVLGTQYF
TGCAGCACCGGACAGGTCCTAGGGACCCAGTACTTC
>TRBV14|-|TRBJ1-1|-
CASSQGLTYTEAFF
TGTGCCAGCAGCCAAGGTTTAACCTACACTGAAGCTTTCTTT
>TRBV20-1|-|TRBJ2-7|-
CSIQILGEQYF
TGCAGTATACAGATCCTCGGCGAGCAGTACTTC
>TRBV5-4|-|TRBJ2-3|-
CASSQEGGRPTDTQYF
TGTGCCAGCAGCCAGGAAGGTGGGAGGCCCACAGATACGCAGTATTTT
>TRBV2|-|TRBJ2-2|-
CASSASGLATGELFF
TGTGCCAGCAGTGCCTCGGGACTCGCTACCGGGGAGCTGTTTTTT
>TRBV4-1|-|TRBJ2-1|few
CASSSSDRYNEQFF
TGCGCCAGCAGCTCCTCGGACAGATACAATGAGCAGTTCTTC
>TRBV7-9|-|TRBJ1-6|once
CASSGPSVRNSPLHF
TGTGCCAGCAGCGGCCCTAGTGTGAGGAATTCACCCCTCCACTTT
>TRBV7-2|-|TRBJ1-1|-
CASSLTDGYTEAFF
TGTGCCAGCAGCTTAACCGACGGGTACACTGAAGCTTTCTTT
>TRBV2|TRBD1|TRBJ1-2|-
CASIPGGTGKTYGYTF
TGTGCCAGCATCCCGGGAGGGACAGGGAAGACCTATGGCTACACCTTC
>TRBV11-2|TRBD1|TRBJ1-3|-
CASSPQGKVGNTIYF
TGTGCCAGCAGCCCACAGGGGAAGGTTGGAAACACCATATATTTT
>TRBV19|TRBD2|TRBJ2-2|-
CASSILAGVSGELFF
TGTGCCAGTAGTATCCTAGCGGGAGTCTCCGGGGAGCTGTTTTTT
>TRBV14|TRBD2|TRBJ2-1|-
CASSQGAGANNEQFF
TGTGCCAGCAGCCAAGGGGCGGGAGCCAACAATGAGCAGTTCTTC
>TRBV28|-|TRBJ1-1|-
CASSLPGIGAFF
TGTGCCAGCAGTCTCCCGGGGATCGGCGCTTTCTTT
>TRBV5-1|-|TRBJ2-3|-
CASSLESMATDTQYF
TGCGCCAGCAGCTTGGAGAGTATGGCCACAGATACGCAGTATTTT
>TRBV10-1|-|TRBJ1-2|few
CASSHRTDYGYTF
TGCGCCAGCAGTCACCGGACAGACTATGGCTACACCTTC
>TRBV6-6|TRBD1|TRBJ2-1|-
CASFGTGIRHEQFF
TGTGCCAGCTTTGGGACAGGTATTAGGCATGAGCAGTTCTTC
>TRBV18|-|TRBJ2-7|-
CASSPADYEQYF
TGTGCCAGCTCACCGGCCGATTACGAGCAGTACTTC
>TRBV6-1|-|TRBJ1-1|-
CASRTEQIENTEAFF
TGTGCCAGCAGAACCGAACAGATAGAGAACACTGAAGCTTTCTTT
>TRBV29-1|-|TRBJ2-1|-
CSVAEGRNEQFF
TGCAGCGTTGCGGAGGGCAGGAATGAGCAGTTCTTC
>TRBV7-2|-|TRBJ1-6|-
CASSFNIDSYNSPLHF
TGTGCCAGCAGCTTCAACATAGACTCCTATAATTCACCCCTCCACTTT
>TRBV27|TRBD1|TRBJ1-5|-
CASSRGTGGNQPQHF
TGTGCCAGTTCCCGCGGGACAGGGGGCAATCAGCCCCAGCATTTT
>TRBV15|-|TRBJ1-3|-
CATRASGNTIYF
TGTGCCACCAGGGCCTCTGGAAACACCATATATTTT
>TRBV7-9|TRBD1|TRBJ1-2|few
CASSDPGGQGVYGYTF
TGTGCCAGCAGCGACCCTGGGGGGCAGGGGGTCTATGGCTACACCTTC
>TRBV27|-|TRBJ2-1|-
CASSRAPHGASYNEQFF
TGTGCCAGCAGTAGGGCCCCCCACGGAGCCTCCTACAATGAGCAGTTCTTC
>TRBV5-1|TRBD2|TRBJ2-1|-
CASSPGGLAGNNEQFF
TGCGCCAGCAGCCCAGGGGGACTAGCGGGGAACAATGAGCAGTTCTTC
>TRBV4-2|-|TRBJ1-5|-
CASSQETGSNQPQHF
TGTGCCAGCAGCCAAGAAACAGGCAGCAATCAGCCCCAGCATTTT
>TRBV5-1|-|TRBJ1-4|-
CASSAVQGEKLFF
TGCGCCAGCAGCGCCGTACAGGGAGAAAAACTGTTTTTT
>TRBV6-1|-|TRBJ1-5|few
CASSEARLSGNQPQHF
TGTGCCAGCAGTGAAGCGAGACTCAGCGGGAATCAGCCCCAGCATTTT
>TRBV20-1|TRBD1|TRBJ1-1|-
CSAKDRGGAF
TGCAGTGCTAAGGACAGGGGAGGTGCTTTT
>TRBV6-5|-|TRBJ1-5|-
CASSGWGPNQPQHF
TGTGCCAGCAGTGGTTGGGGGCCCAATCAGCCCCAGCATTTT
>TRBV28|TRBD1|TRBJ1-2|-
CASSLVGKGAGGGYTF
TGTGCCAGCAGTTTAGTCGGCAAGGGGGCAGGGGGTGGCTACACCTTC
>TRBV5-1|TRBD2|TRBJ2-1|-
CASSSTGTSGIGEQFF
TGCGCCAGCAGCTCAACCGGAACTAGCGGGATCGGTGAGCAGTTCTTC
>TRBV5-1|-|TRBJ2-1|-
CASGTLAAVSNEQFF
TGCGCCAGCGGGACTTTAGCAGCAGTGAGCAATGAGCAGTTCTTC
>TRBV29-1|TRBD1|TRBJ2-7|-
CSVDGQGYASEQYF
TGCAGCGTGGATGGACAGGGGTATGCAAGCGAGCAGTACTTC
>TRBV6-1|-|TRBJ1-4|-
CASSPGNNEKLFF
TGTGCCAGCAGTCCTGGAAATAATGAAAAACTGTTTTTT
>TRBV10-2|-|TRBJ1-2|once
CASSPSGAYGYTF
TGCGCCAGCAGTCCCTCAGGGGCCTATGGCTACACCTTC
>TRBV6-5|TRBD1|TRBJ1-5|-
CASSYAGTVPGQPQHF
TGTGCCAGCAGTTACGCAGGGACAGTCCCCGGTCAGCCCCAGCATTTT
>TRBV29-1|TRBD2|TRBJ2-2|-
CSVGASGITGELFF
TGCAGCGTTGGGGCTAGCGGGATCACCGGGGAGCTGTTTTTT
>TRBV19|-|TRBJ2-1|-
CASSQSQVRNEQFF
TGTGCCAGTAGCCAGAGTCAGGTTAGGAATGAGCAGTTCTTC
>TRBV19|TRBD1|TRBJ1-6|-
CASSPGTGALHF
TGTGCCAGTAGTCCGGGGACAGGGGCTCTCCACTTT
>TRBV13|-|TRBJ1-1|-
CASSLRRTNTEAFF
TGTGCCAGCAGCCTTAGACGGACGAACACTGAAGCTTTCTTT
>TRBV19|-|TRBJ1-2|-
CASSTGLGDYGYTF
TGTGCCAGTAGTACAGGGTTGGGAGACTATGGCTACACCTTC
>TRBV6-5|-|TRBJ2-3|-
CASSYSFTDTQYF
TGTGCCAGCAGTTATAGTTTCACAGATACGCAGTATTTT
>TRBV4-1|TRBD2|TRBJ2-7|-
CASSQSAGGVYEQYF
TGCGCCAGCAGCCAGAGCGCGGGAGGGGTCTACGAGCAGTACTTC
>TRBV10-2|TRBD1|TRBJ2-1|-
CASRDEGQGAYEQFF
TGCGCCAGCAGAGACGAGGGACAGGGGGCTTATGAGCAGTTCTTC
>TRBV5-4|TRBD2|TRBJ2-2|-
CASSLGLAGNTGELFF
TGTGCCAGCAGCTTGGGACTAGCGGGGAACACCGGGGAGCTGTTTTTT